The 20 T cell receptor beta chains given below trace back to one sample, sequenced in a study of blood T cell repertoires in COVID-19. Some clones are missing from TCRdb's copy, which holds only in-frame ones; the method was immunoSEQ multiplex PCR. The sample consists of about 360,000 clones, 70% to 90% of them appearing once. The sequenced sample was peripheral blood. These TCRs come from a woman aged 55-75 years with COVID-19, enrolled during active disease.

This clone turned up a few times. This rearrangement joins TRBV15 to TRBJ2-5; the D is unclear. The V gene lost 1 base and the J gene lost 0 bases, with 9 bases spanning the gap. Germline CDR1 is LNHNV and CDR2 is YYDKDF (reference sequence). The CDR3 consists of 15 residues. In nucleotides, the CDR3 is TGTGCCACCAGCAGAGGGGCCAAGTACCAAGAGACCCAGTACTTC. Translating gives CATSRGAKYQETQYF.

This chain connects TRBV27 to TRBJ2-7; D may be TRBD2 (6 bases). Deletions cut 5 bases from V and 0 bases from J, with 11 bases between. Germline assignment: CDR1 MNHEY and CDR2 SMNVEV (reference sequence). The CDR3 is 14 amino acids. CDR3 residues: CASSPGTHSYEQYF. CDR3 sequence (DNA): TGTGCCAGCAGTCCCGGGACTCACTCCTACGAGCAGTACTTC.

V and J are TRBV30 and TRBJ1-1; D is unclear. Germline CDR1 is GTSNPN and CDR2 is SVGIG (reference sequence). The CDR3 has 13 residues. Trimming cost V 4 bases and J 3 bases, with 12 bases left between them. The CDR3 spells CAWNTFGDTEAFF. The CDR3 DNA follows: TGTGCCTGGAACACGTTCGGGGACACTGAAGCTTTCTTT.

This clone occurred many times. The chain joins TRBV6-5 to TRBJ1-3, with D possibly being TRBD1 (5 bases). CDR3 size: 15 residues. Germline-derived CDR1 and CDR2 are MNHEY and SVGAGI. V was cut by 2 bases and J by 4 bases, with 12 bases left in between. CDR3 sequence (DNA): TGTGCCAGCAGTTACAGGGGAGGCTCCGGAAACACCATATATTTT. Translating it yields CASSYRGGSGNTIYF.

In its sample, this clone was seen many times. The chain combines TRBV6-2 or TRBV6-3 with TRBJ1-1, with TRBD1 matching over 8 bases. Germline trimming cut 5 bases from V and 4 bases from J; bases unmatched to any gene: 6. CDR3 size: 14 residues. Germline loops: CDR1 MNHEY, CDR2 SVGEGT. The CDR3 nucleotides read TGTGCCAGCAGTCCGGACAGGGTATCCACTGAAGCTTTCTTT. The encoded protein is CASSPDRVSTEAFF.

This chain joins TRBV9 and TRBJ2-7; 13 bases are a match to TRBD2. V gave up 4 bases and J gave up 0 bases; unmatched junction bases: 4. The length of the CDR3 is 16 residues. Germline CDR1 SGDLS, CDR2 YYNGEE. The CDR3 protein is CASSPRTSGSSYEQYF. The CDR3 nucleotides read TGTGCCAGCAGCCCAAGGACTAGCGGGAGCTCCTACGAGCAGTACTTC.

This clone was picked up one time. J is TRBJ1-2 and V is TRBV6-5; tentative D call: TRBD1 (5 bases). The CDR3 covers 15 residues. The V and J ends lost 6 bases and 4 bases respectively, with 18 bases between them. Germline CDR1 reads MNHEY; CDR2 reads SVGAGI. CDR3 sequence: CASRAWGGTRYGYTF. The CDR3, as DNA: TGTGCCAGCAGGGCCTGGGGGGGAACTCGCTATGGCTACACCTTC.

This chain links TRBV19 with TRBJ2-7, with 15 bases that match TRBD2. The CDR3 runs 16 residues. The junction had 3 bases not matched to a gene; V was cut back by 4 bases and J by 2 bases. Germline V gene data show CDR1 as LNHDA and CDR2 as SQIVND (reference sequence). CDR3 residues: CASSRGTSGGTYEQYF. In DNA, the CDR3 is TGTGCCAGTAGTAGGGGGACTAGCGGGGGGACCTACGAGCAGTACTTC.

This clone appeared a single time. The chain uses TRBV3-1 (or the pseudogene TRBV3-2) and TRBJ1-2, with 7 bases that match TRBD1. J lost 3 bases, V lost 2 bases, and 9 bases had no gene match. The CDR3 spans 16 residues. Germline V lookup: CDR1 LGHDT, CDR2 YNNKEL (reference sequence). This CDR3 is CASSQYGQDPYYGYTF. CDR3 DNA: TGTGCCAGCAGCCAATACGGACAGGACCCTTACTATGGCTACACCTTC.

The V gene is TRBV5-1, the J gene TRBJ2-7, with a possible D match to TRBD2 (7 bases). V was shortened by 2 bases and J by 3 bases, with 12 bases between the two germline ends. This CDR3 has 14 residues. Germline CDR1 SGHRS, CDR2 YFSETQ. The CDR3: CASSFGGPNYEQYF. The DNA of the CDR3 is TGCGCCAGCAGCTTCGGGGGGCCGAACTACGAGCAGTACTTC.

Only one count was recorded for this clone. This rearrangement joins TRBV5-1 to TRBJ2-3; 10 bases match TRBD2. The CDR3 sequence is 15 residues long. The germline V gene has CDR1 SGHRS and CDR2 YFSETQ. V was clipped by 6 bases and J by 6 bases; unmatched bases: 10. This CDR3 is CASTITSGAHDTQYF. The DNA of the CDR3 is TGCGCCAGCACAATCACTAGCGGGGCACACGATACGCAGTATTTT.

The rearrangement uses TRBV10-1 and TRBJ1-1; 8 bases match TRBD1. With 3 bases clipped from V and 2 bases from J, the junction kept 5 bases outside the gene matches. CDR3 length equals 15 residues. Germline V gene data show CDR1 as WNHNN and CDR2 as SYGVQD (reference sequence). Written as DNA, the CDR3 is TGCGCCAGCAGTGACGGGACAGGTGTTAACACTGAAGCTTTCTTT. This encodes CASSDGTGVNTEAFF.

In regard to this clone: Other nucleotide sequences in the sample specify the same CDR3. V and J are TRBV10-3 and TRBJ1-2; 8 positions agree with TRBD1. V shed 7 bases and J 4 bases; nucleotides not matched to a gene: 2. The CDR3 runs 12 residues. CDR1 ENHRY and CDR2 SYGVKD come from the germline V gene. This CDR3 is CAITGTGYGYTF. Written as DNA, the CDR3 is TGTGCCATCACCGGGACAGGCTATGGCTACACCTTC.

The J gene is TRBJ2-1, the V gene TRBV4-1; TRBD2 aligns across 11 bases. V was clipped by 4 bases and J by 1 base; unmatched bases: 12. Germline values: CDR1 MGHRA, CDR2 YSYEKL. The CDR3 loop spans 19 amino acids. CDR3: CASSPSGTSGSRSYNEQFF. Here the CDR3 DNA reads TGCGCCAGCAGCCCCTCCGGGACTAGCGGATCCAGATCCTACAATGAGCAGTTCTTC.

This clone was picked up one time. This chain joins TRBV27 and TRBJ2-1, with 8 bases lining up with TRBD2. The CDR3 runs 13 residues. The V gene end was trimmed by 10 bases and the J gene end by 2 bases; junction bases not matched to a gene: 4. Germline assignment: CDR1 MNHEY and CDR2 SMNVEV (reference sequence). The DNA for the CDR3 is TGTGCCACCAAGGGACTAGCCTACAATGAGCAGTTCTTC. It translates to CATKGLAYNEQFF.

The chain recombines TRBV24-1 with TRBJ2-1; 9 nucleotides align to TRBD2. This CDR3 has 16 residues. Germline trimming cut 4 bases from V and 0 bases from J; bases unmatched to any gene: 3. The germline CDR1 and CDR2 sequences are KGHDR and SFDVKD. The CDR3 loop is CATSEDSGGSYNEQFF. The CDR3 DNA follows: TGTGCCACCAGTGAAGATAGCGGGGGCTCCTACAATGAGCAGTTCTTC.

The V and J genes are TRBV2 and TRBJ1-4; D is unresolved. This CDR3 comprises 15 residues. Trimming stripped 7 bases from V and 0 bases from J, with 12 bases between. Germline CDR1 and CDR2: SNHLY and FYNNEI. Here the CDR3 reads CASNPDTATNEKLFF. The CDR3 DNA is TGTGCCAGCAATCCCGACACTGCAACTAATGAAAAACTGTTTTTT.

CDR3 in DNA: TGTGCCAGTAGTCCATATCTCCCGGGATCTCCTGGAAAGACTGAGCAGTTCTTC. Amino acids: CASSPYLPGSPGKTEQFF. This sequence joins TRBV19 and TRBJ2-1; D possibly corresponds to TRBD2 (5 bases). V dropped 5 bases and J dropped 9 bases, with 29 bases sitting between them. This CDR3 is 18 amino acids long. The germline gives CDR1 LNHDA, CDR2 SQIVND (reference sequence).

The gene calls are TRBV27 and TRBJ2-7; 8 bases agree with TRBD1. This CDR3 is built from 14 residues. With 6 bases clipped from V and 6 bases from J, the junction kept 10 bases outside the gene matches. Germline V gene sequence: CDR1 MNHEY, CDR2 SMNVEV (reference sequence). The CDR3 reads CASRLGTGAGEQYF. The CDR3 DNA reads TGTGCCAGCAGACTAGGGACAGGCGCCGGCGAGCAGTACTTC.

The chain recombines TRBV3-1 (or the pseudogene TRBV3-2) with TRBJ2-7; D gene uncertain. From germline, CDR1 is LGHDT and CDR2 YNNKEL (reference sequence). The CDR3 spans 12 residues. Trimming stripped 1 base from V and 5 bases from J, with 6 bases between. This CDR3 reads CASSQGSHEQYF. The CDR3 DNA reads TGTGCCAGCAGCCAAGGGAGTCACGAGCAGTACTTC.